The 25 T cell receptor beta chains reported below all come from one sample, sequenced in a study of vaccination effects on CD4 cells after COVID-19. CD4+ T cells were isolated after roughly nine days of culture. This person's SARS-CoV-2 infection, confirmed by PCR, occurred between March and December 2020. Every participant took two doses of the BNT162b2 or mRNA-1273 vaccine. Only in-frame clones appear in the TCRdb table, and some are missing; sequencing was by immunoSEQ multiplex PCR. The table shows 40,000 to 45,000 clones, with over 65% occurring only once. Their antigens remain unidentified. The material sequenced was CD4+ T cells from PBMCs cultured without peptide, taken after COVID-19 vaccination. All receptors come from a human donor who had a prior SARS-CoV-2 infection.

The chain couples TRBV5-4 to TRBJ1-2; the D is unclear. Germline values: CDR1 SGHNT, CDR2 YYREEE (reference sequence). This CDR3 comprises 14 residues. The V end lost 3 bases, the J end lost 3 bases, and 12 bases lay between the germline ends. This CDR3 reads CASSSKTEYYGYTF. Written as DNA, the CDR3 is TGTGCCAGCAGCTCAAAGACGGAATACTATGGCTACACCTTC.

The V call is TRBV18, the J call TRBJ2-3, with a weak D call TRBD2 (6 bases). CDR3 length equals 15 residues. Germline values: CDR1 KGHSH, CDR2 LQKENI. Trimming stripped 3 bases from V and 3 bases from J, with 13 bases between. The CDR3 reads CASSPHGEVTDTQYF. The DNA of the CDR3 is TGTGCCAGCTCACCGCACGGGGAGGTGACAGATACGCAGTATTTT. The entire variable domain, with the rest obtained from reference TRBV18 and TRBJ2-3, is as follows: NAGVMQNPRHLVRRRGQEARLRCSPMKGHSHVYWYRQLPEEGLKFMVYLQKENIIDESGMPKERFSAEFPKEGPSILRIQQVVRGDSAAYFCASSPHGEVTDTQYFGPGTRLTVL.

The chain joins TRBV5-1 to TRBJ2-5, with 11 bases fitting TRBD1. The V gene end was trimmed by 4 bases and the J gene end by 5 bases; junction bases not matched to a gene: 7. The CDR3 runs to 15 residues. Germline lookup yields CDR1 SGHRS and CDR2 YFSETQ. Here the CDR3 DNA reads TGCGCCAGCAGCGTCCGGACAGGGGGCGGTGAGACCCAGTACTTC. Its protein is CASSVRTGGGETQYF. The whole variable domain, filled in from reference TRBV5-1 and TRBJ2-5, reads KAGVTQTPRYLIKTRGQQVTLSCSPISGHRSVSWYQQTPGQGLQFLFEYFSETQRNKGNFPGRFSGRQFSNSRSEMNVSTLELGDSALYLCASSVRTGGGETQYFGPGTRLLVL.

The rearrangement uses TRBV5-6 and TRBJ1-6, with D perhaps TRBD1 (5 bases). This CDR3 is built from 14 residues. The V gene's germline CDR1 is SGHDT and CDR2 YYEEEE. The V end lost 1 base, the J end lost 13 bases, and 15 bases lay between the germline ends. Here the CDR3 reads CASSLWDGGAPLHF. The CDR3 nucleotides are TGTGCCAGCAGCTTGTGGGACGGAGGAGCGCCCCTCCACTTT. Using reference TRBV5-6 and TRBJ1-6 for the parts outside the CDR3, the full variable domain is DAGVTQSPTHLIKTRGQQVTLRCSPKSGHDTVSWYQQALGQGPQFIFQYYEEEERQRGNFPDRFSGHQFPNYSSELNVNALLLGDSALYLCASSLWDGGAPLHFGNGTRLTVT.

The chain has TRBV6-5 and TRBJ1-2, with no clear D. V gave up 6 bases and J gave up 4 bases, with 12 bases separating them. This CDR3 comprises 13 residues. CDR1 and CDR2 from the germline V gene are MNHEY and SVGAGI. CDR3 nucleotide sequence: TGTGCCAGCAGACCAACAGTGACCTATGGCTACACCTTC. This translates into CASRPTVTYGYTF.

The chain employs TRBV7-3 and TRBJ2-3; 9 positions match TRBD2. The CDR3 totals 16 residues. The germline gives CDR1 SGHTA, CDR2 FQGTGA. With V trimmed by 5 bases and J by 10 bases, 16 bases remained unmatched. The DNA for the CDR3 is TGTGCCAGCAGCCACGACCCGGGAAGTAGCGGGGGATCGCAGTATTTT. Its translation: CASSHDPGSSGGSQYF.

The genes are TRBV27 and TRBJ1-1; weak D call: TRBD1 (6 bases). Germline CDR1 and CDR2: MNHEY and SMNVEV (reference sequence). The CDR3 spans 14 residues. V shed 6 bases and J shed 2 bases, with 13 bases lying between them. CDR3 in DNA: TGTGCCAGCAGCCTCGGGACACCCAACACTGAAGCTTTCTTT. Its translation: CASSLGTPNTEAFF.

The rearrangement joins TRBV5-5 to TRBJ2-5; D unclear. This CDR3 has 16 residues. V was cut by 4 bases and J by 1 base, with 17 bases left in between. CDR1 and CDR2 from the germline V gene are SGHKS and YYEKEE (reference sequence). CDR3 protein: CASSPVPTGPQETQYF. CDR3 bases: TGTGCCAGCAGCCCAGTACCCACCGGGCCCCAAGAGACCCAGTACTTC.

The V gene is TRBV6-5, the J gene TRBJ2-1; unclear D gene. Trimming removed 8 bases from V and 9 bases from J, with 8 bases in between. Per germline, CDR1 MNHEY and CDR2 SVGAGI. The CDR3 is made up of 10 amino acids. The CDR3 DNA is TGTGCCAGCCATAAGCCTGAGCAGTTCTTC. It encodes CASHKPEQFF.

In this sample, this clone turned up a few times. This chain joins TRBV2 and TRBJ1-5; D not certain. The V gene's germline CDR1 is SNHLY and CDR2 FYNNEI. This CDR3 contains 13 residues. The V end was cut by 1 base, the J end by 0 bases, with 1 base between. The DNA for the CDR3 is TGTGCCAGCAGTGAAGTTAGCAATCAGCCCCAGCATTTT. Residues: CASSEVSNQPQHF.

The V call is TRBV7-2, the J call TRBJ2-7; D not certain. V was pared by 5 bases and J by 0 bases, with 8 bases between. This CDR3 has 13 residues. Germline CDR1 SGHTA, CDR2 FQGNSA. The CDR3 sequence is CASSLPSSYEQYF. In DNA form, the CDR3 reads TGTGCCAGCAGCCTCCCTAGCTCCTACGAGCAGTACTTC.

This chain links TRBV2 with TRBJ1-6; D gene ambiguous. This CDR3 contains 16 residues. V shed 8 bases and J shed 0 bases, with 14 bases lying between them. Germline CDR1 is SNHLY and CDR2 is FYNNEI. CDR3 residues: CASRPGVSSYNSPLHF. The CDR3 bases are TGTGCCAGCCGCCCCGGGGTGAGCTCCTATAATTCACCCCTCCACTTT.

The chain links TRBV28 to TRBJ2-7; D is possibly TRBD1 or TRBD2 (5 bases each). Trimming pared 8 bases from V and 1 base from J, leaving 9 bases between. Germline V gives CDR1 MDHEN, CDR2 SYDVKM. The length of the CDR3 is 12 residues. CDR3 in amino acids: CASFGGSYEQYF. The DNA for the CDR3 is TGTGCCAGCTTTGGGGGATCCTACGAGCAGTACTTC.

This chain joins TRBV2 and TRBJ1-1, with D possibly TRBD1 on 5 matching bases. Germline assignment: CDR1 SNHLY and CDR2 FYNNEI. The CDR3 spans 12 residues. With 7 bases removed from V and 12 bases from J, the gap between germline ends came to 18 bases. For the CDR3, the DNA is TGTGCCAGCAAAGGGGACCCGGATGGAACTTTCTTT. Residues: CASKGDPDGTFF.

The chain uses TRBV7-2 and TRBJ2-7; 8 positions agree with TRBD1. V was pared by 1 base and J by 4 bases, with 3 bases of the junction left unmatched. This CDR3 contains 14 residues. The germline V gene has CDR1 SGHTA and CDR2 FQGNSA. The CDR3 DNA sequence: TGTGCCAGCAGCTTAGGGACAGGGTATTACGAGCAGTACTTC. Translated: CASSLGTGYYEQYF.

The chain recombines TRBV5-6 with TRBJ1-3; unclear D gene. This CDR3 is built from 17 residues. Germline values: CDR1 SGHDT, CDR2 YYEEEE. With 4 bases removed from V and 0 bases from J, the gap between germline ends came to 17 bases. The CDR3 DNA reads TGTGCCAGCAGCGTTTTCTTGTCTGGCGGCTCTGGAAACACCATATATTTT. Amino acid sequence: CASSVFLSGGSGNTIYF.

This chain links TRBV20-1 with TRBJ2-7, with D perhaps given as TRBD1 or TRBD2 (5 bases each). CDR3 length equals 11 residues. Germline V gene lookup returns CDR1 DFQATT and CDR2 SNEGSKA (reference sequence). The V end was cut by 5 bases, the J end by 3 bases, with 8 bases between. CDR3: CSAGGRYEQYF. The CDR3 nucleotides are TGCAGTGCTGGGGGACGCTACGAGCAGTACTTC.

The chain uses TRBV21-1 and TRBJ1-2. TRBV21-1 is an annotated pseudogene. The CDR3 contains 19 residues. CDR3 sequence reads: CASSSKRRGGVGYNYGYTF. The CDR3 DNA is TGTGCCAGCAGCTCTAAAAGGCGGGGTGGGGTGGGTTATAACTATGGCTACACCTTC.

This chain joins TRBV18 and TRBJ1-2, with D unclear. The CDR3 covers 13 residues. Between the trimmed V and J ends, which lost 4 bases and 4 bases, there was a span of 10 bases. The germline V gene encodes CDR1 KGHSH and CDR2 LQKENI. CDR3 nucleotides: TGTGCCAGCTCACTTCTGGGATTCTATGGCTACACCTTC. This translates into CASSLLGFYGYTF.

J is TRBJ1-5 and V is TRBV10-3; tentatively, D is TRBD1 (6 bases). Germline assignment: CDR1 ENHRY and CDR2 SYGVKD. CDR3 length: 14 residues. The V end lost 10 bases, the J end lost 4 bases, and 17 bases lay between the germline ends. CDR3 protein: CATNQAGVNQPQHF. CDR3 nucleotides: TGTGCCACAAATCAGGCAGGGGTTAATCAGCCCCAGCATTTT.

The J gene is TRBJ1-3, the V gene TRBV7-6; 10 bases match TRBD1. The CDR3 consists of 16 residues. CDR1 and CDR2 from the germline V gene are SGHVS and FNYEAQ. Germline trimming cut 3 bases from V and 0 bases from J; bases unmatched to any gene: 2. Written as DNA, the CDR3 is TGTGCCAGCAGCTTCGGGACAGGGGCCTCTGGAAACACCATATATTTT. Its translation: CASSFGTGASGNTIYF.

By its share, this clone is large. At the DNA level, this CDR3 is encoded by other sequences in the same sample as well. The chain recombines TRBV7-2 with TRBJ2-5, with D hard to call. Germline lookup yields CDR1 SGHTA and CDR2 FQGNSA. Trimming removed 2 bases at V and 5 bases at J, with 9 bases between. The length of the CDR3 is 13 residues. This CDR3 is CASSLSLGETQYF. CDR3 DNA sequence: TGTGCCAGCAGCTTATCCCTGGGGGAGACCCAGTACTTC.

This chain links TRBV6-2 or TRBV6-3 with TRBJ2-1; the match to TRBD2 covers 9 bases. V was pared by 1 base and J by 8 bases, with 3 bases of the junction left unmatched. The CDR3 totals 14 residues. The V gene's germline CDR1 is MNHEY and CDR2 SVGEGT. CDR3 sequence reads: CASSYWREGHEQFF. The CDR3 bases are TGTGCCAGCAGTTACTGGCGGGAGGGTCATGAGCAGTTCTTC.

The chain links TRBV7-2 to TRBJ2-3; D not certain. CDR1 is SGHTA, CDR2 FQGNSA, per germline. The V gene lost 5 bases and the J gene lost 5 bases, with 11 bases spanning the gap. This CDR3 contains 13 residues. The DNA of the CDR3 is TGTGCCAGCAGCCGTCAGTATAGAGATACGCAGTATTTT. Residues: CASSRQYRDTQYF.

The chain employs TRBV27 and TRBJ1-4; a possible D gene is TRBD1 (5 bases). CDR1 and CDR2 (germline): MNHEY, SMNVEV (reference sequence). The CDR3 has 14 amino acids. V shed 0 bases and J shed 8 bases, with 10 bases lying between them. The CDR3 DNA is TGTGCCAGCAGTTTATCGTGGGGGGGGGAAAAACTGTTTTTT. Residues: CASSLSWGGEKLFF.